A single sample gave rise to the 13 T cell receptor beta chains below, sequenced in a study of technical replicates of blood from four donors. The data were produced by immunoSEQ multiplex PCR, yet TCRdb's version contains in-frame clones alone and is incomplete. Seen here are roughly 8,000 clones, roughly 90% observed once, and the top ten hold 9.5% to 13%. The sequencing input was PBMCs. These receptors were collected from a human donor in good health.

The CDR3 DNA sequence: TGTGCCAGCAGCCGCGGGACTAGCGGGACCACAGATACGCAGTATTTT. Protein sequence: CASSRGTSGTTDTQYF. V gene TRBV11-2 combines with J gene TRBJ2-3; 13 nucleotides line up with TRBD2. CDR1 and CDR2 (germline): SGHAT, FQNNGV. The CDR3 consists of 16 residues. V dropped 5 bases and J dropped 2; count of bases not matched to a gene: 4.

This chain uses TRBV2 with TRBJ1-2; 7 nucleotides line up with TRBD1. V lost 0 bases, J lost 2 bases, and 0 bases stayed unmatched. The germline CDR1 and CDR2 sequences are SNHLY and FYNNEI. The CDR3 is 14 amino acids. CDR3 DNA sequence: TGTGCCAGCAGTGAAGCGGGACAGAACTATGGCTACACCTTC. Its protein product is CASSEAGQNYGYTF.

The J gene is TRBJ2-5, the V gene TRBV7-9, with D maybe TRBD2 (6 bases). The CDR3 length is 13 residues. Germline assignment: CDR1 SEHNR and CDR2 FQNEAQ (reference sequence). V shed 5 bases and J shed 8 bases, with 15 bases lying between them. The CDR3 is CASSREGGATQYF. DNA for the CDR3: TGTGCCAGCAGCAGGGAAGGAGGGGCCACCCAGTACTTC. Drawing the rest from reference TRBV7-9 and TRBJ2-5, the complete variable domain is DTGVSQNPRHKITKRGQNVTFRCDPISEHNRLYWYRQTLGQGPEFLTYFQNEAQLEKSRLLSDRFSAERPKGSFSTLEIQRTEQGDSAMYLCASSREGGATQYFGPGTRLLVL.

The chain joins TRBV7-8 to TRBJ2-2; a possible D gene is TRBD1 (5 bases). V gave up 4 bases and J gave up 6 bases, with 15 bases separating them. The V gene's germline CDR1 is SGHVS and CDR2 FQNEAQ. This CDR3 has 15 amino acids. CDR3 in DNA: TGTGCCAGCAGCTCCAGGCAGGGTCCTGCCGGGGAGCTGTTTTTT. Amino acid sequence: CASSSRQGPAGELFF.

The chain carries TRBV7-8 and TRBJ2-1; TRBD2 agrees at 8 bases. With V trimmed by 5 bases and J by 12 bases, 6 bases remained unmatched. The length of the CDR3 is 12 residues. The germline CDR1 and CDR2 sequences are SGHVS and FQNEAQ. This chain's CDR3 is CASSTTSDLQFF. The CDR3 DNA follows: TGTGCCAGCAGCACGACTAGCGATTTGCAGTTCTTC.

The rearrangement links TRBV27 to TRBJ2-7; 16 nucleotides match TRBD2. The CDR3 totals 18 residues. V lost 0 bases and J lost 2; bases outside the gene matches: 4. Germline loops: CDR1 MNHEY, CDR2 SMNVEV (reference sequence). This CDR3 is CASSLSGTSGRGPYEQYF. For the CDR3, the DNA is TGTGCCAGCAGTTTATCTGGGACTAGCGGGAGGGGCCCCTACGAGCAGTACTTC.

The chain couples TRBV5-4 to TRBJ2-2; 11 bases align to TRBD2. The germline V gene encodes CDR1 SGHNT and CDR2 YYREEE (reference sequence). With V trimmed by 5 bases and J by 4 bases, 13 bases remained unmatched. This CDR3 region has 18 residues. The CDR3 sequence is CASSEGTSGSIGTGELFF. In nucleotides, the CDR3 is TGTGCCAGCAGTGAGGGAACTAGCGGGAGTATTGGCACCGGGGAGCTGTTTTTT.

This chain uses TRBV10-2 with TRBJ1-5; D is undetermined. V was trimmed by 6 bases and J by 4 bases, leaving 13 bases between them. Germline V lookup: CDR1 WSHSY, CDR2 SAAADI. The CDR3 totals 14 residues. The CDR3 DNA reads TGCGCCAGCAGCCCGGTGGTGAATAATCAGCCCCAGCATTTT. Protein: CASSPVVNNQPQHF.

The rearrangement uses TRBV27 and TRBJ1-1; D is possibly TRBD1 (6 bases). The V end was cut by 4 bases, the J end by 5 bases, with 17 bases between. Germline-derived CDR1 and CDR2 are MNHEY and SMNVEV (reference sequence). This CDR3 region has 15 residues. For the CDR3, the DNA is TGTGCCAGCAGTTCATACGGGGGGAGGGGGACTGAAGCTTTCTTT. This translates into CASSSYGGRGTEAFF.

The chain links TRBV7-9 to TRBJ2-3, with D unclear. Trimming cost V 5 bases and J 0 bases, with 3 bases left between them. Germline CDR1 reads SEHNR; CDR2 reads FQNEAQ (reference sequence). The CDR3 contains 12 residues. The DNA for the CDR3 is TGTGCCAGCAGCACTAGCACAGATACGCAGTATTTT. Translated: CASSTSTDTQYF.

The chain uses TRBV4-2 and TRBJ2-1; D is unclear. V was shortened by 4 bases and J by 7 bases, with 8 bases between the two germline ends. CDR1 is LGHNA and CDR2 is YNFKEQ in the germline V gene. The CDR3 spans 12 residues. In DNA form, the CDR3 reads TGTGCCAGCAGCCTAGAACTGAATGAGCAGTTCTTC. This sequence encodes CASSLELNEQFF.

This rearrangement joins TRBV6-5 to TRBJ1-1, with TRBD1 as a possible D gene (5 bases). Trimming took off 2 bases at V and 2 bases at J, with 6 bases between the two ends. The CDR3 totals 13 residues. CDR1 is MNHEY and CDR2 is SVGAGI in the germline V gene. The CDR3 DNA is TGTGCCAGCAGTTACCAGGGTAACACTGAAGCTTTCTTT. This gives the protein CASSYQGNTEAFF.

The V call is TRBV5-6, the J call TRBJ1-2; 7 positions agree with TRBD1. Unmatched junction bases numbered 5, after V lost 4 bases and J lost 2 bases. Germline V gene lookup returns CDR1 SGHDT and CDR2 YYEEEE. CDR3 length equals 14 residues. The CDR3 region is CASSPGQLNYGYTF. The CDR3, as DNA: TGTGCCAGCAGCCCGGGACAGTTAAACTATGGCTACACCTTC.